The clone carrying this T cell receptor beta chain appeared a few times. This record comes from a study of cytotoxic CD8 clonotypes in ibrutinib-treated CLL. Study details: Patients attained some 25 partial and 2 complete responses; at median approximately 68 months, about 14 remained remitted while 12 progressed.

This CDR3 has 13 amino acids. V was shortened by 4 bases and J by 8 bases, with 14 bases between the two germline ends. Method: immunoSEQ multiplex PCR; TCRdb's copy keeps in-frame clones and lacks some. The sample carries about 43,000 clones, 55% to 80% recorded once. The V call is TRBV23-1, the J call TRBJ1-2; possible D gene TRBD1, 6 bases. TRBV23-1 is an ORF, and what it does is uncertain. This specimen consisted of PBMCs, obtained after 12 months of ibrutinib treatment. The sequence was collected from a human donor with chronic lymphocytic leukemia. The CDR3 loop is CASSPGQSYGYTF. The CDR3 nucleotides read TGCGCCAGCAGTCCTGGACAGTCATACGGCTACACCTTC.